This T cell receptor (beta chain) originates from a study of cytomegalovirus exposure and HLA in healthy donors. PCR used 60 Vbeta primers and 13 Jbeta primers. The protocol was immunoSEQ multiplex PCR, while the TCRdb copy is restricted to in-frame clones and leaves out a portion. The data hold around 140,000 clones, with approximately 77% observed a single time. This TCR derives from a woman in her fifties or sixties in good health and CMV-seronegative. Sample: PBMCs.

The DNA for the CDR3 is TGTGCCAGCAGTTTATTTGGGACACCGCGCACCCGATCCTACGAGCAGTACTTC. Encoded protein: CASSLFGTPRTRSYEQYF. V usage is TRBV27 and J usage is TRBJ2-7; the D gene is possibly TRBD1 (6 bases). Trimming shortened V by 1 base and J by 1 base, and 20 bases separated the two germline ends. The CDR3 loop spans 18 amino acids. Germline V gene sequence: CDR1 MNHEY, CDR2 SMNVEV (reference sequence).